The following is a TCR beta chain sequence with its context. Its antigen is undetermined. The sample belongs to a study of cytomegalovirus exposure and HLA in healthy donors. General observations from the study: Cytomegalovirus status, reportedly, was diagnosed with high specificity and sensitivity by the classifier.

This table comes from immunoSEQ multiplex PCR, and its TCRdb copy is limited to in-frame clones, with some not included. Among under 150,000 clones listed, roughly 90% were seen once. Sequencing input: PBMCs. The origin of this receptor is a man between 18 and 29 years old in good health and CMV-seronegative.

The CDR3 here is CATSRATSGSRKTQYF. CDR3 DNA: TGTGCCACCAGCAGAGCTACTAGCGGGAGTCGAAAAACCCAGTACTTC. The chain uses TRBV15 and TRBJ2-5; 11 bases match TRBD2. The CDR3 consists of 16 residues. Germline CDR1 reads LNHNV; CDR2 reads YYDKDF (reference sequence). Trimming cost V 1 base and J 8 bases; bases outside gene matches: 9. The entire variable domain, with the rest obtained from reference TRBV15 and TRBJ2-5, is as follows: DAMVIQNPRYQVTQFGKPVTLSCSQTLNHNVMYWYQQKSSQAPKLLFHYYDKDFNNEADTPDNFQSRRPNTSFCFLDIRSPGLGDTAMYLCATSRATSGSRKTQYFGPGTRLLVL.